The sample holds a few counts of the clone carrying this T cell receptor beta chain. Repertoires were generated with immunoSEQ multiplex PCR, while TCRdb's copy carries only in-frame clones and drops some. The profile covers around 47,000 clones, with about 88% appearing a single time and about 10% taken by the ten largest. The ends were cut back, 6 bases at V and 6 bases at J, with 8 bases in the middle. Germline-derived CDR1 and CDR2 are MNHEY and SVGEGT. CDR3 length: 11 amino acids. The record originates from a study of blood T cell repertoires in COVID-19. Study details: Donors in the United States, Italy and Spain gave samples during acute or convalescent COVID-19.

The rearrangement links TRBV6-2 or TRBV6-3 to TRBJ1-2; no clear D. This receptor was identified in a man in his fifties or sixties with active COVID-19. The sequencing input was peripheral blood. CDR3 in amino acids: CASSRADGYTF. The CDR3 nucleotides are TGTGCCAGCAGCCGGGCTGATGGCTACACCTTC.